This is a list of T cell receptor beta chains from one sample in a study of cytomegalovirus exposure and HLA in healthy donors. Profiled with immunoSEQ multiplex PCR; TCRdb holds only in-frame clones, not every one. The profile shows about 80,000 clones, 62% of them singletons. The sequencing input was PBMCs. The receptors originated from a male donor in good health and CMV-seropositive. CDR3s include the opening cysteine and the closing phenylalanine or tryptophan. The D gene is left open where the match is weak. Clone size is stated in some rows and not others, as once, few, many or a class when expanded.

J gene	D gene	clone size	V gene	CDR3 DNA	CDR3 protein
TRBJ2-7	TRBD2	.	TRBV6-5	TGTGCCAGCAGTCCCCTAGCGGGAGGTGGGGAGCAGTACTTC	CASSPLAGGGEQYF
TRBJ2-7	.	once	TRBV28	TGTGCCAGCAGTCCCTCGACGGGGAACTACGAGCAGTACTTC	CASSPSTGNYEQYF
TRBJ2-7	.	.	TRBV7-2	TGTGCCAGCAGCTTAAGGCTAGAACTCTACGAGCAGTACTTC	CASSLRLELYEQYF
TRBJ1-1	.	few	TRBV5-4	TGTGCCAGCAGCTTTGTCGTCGGTTCTGAAGCTTTCTTT	CASSFVVGSEAFF
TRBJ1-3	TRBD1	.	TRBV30	TGTGCCTGGAGTGTACAGGGGGGAAACACCATATATTTT	CAWSVQGGNTIYF
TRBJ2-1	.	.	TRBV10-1	TGCGCCAGCACCGCACGACAGCCGTACTACAATGAGCAGTTCTTC	CASTARQPYYNEQFF
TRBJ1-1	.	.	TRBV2	TGTGCCAGTGGGGTCAGGGGGAACACTGAAGCTTTCTTT	CASGVRGNTEAFF
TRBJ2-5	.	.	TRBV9	TGTGCCAGCAGCTGGGGGGACCCAGAGACCCAGTACTTC	CASSWGDPETQYF
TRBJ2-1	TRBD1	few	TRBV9	TGTGCCAGCAGCGTAGGCGACCTTCGGAAGACAGGGTACAATGAGCAGTTCTTC	CASSVGDLRKTGYNEQFF
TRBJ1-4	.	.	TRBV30	TGTGCCTGGAGTGTACTATTGGCTGAGGGAAAACTGTTTTTT	CAWSVLLAEGKLFF
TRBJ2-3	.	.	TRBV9	TGTGCCAGCAGCGTAGACGGAGATACGCAGTATTTT	CASSVDGDTQYF
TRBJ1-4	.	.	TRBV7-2	TGTGCCAGCAGCAGCGACCGGACAGCGTTCGAAAAACTGTTTTTT	CASSSDRTAFEKLFF
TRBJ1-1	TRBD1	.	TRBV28	TGTGCCAGCAGGGACGACAGGGGACGAGCGAACACTGAAGCTTTCTTT	CASRDDRGRANTEAFF
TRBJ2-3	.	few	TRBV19	TGTGCCAGTAGTCCCAGGGTAGACTATACGCAGTATTTT	CASSPRVDYTQYF
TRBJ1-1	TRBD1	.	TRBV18	TGTGCCAGCTCACTCGGACAGGCGAACACTGAAGCTTTCTTT	CASSLGQANTEAFF
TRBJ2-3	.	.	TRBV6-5	TGTGCCAGCAGTTATGATCGGGTAACAGATACGCAGTATTTT	CASSYDRVTDTQYF
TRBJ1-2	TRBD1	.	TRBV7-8	TGTGCCAGCAGCCCGACAGGGGGATTTTATGGCTACACCTTC	CASSPTGGFYGYTF
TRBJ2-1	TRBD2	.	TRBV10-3	TGTGCCATCCGGGGGGGTAGCGATCTACGCTCCTACAATGAGCAGTTCTTC	CAIRGGSDLRSYNEQFF
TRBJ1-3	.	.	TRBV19	TGTGCCAGTAGTAAGGGGTCCGCTGGAAACACCATATATTTT	CASSKGSAGNTIYF
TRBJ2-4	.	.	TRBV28	TGTGCCAGCAGTTTCGCGGCAGCCAAAAACATTCAGTACTTC	CASSFAAAKNIQYF
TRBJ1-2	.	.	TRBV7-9	TGTGCCAGCAGCGACCGGGACACTAGAACCTTC	CASSDRDTRTF
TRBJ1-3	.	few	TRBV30	TGTGCCTGGAGTGTACCGAACAGGTTCTCTGGAAACACCATATATTTT	CAWSVPNRFSGNTIYF
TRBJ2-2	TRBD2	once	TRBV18	TGTGCCAGCTCACTTCGGACTAGCGGGGGGGCGAACACCGGGGAGCTGTTTTTT	CASSLRTSGGANTGELFF
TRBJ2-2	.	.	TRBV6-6	TGTGCCAGCAGGGAGGACAGTGTAAACGGGGAGCTGTTTTTT	CASREDSVNGELFF
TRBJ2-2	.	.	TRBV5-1	TGCGCCAGCCGGATTAATGGCAGGACGAACACCGGGGAGCTGTTTTTT	CASRINGRTNTGELFF
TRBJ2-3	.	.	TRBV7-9	TGTGCCAGCAGCTTGCAGCGGCTCACAGATACGCAGTATTTT	CASSLQRLTDTQYF
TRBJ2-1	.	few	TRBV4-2	TGTGCCAGCAGCCAAGAACCCAGCGGAACCTACAATGAGCAGTTCTTC	CASSQEPSGTYNEQFF
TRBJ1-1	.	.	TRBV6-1	TGTGCCAGTTCCCAGGGGCCCTTTGGGAACACTGAAGCTTTCTTT	CASSQGPFGNTEAFF
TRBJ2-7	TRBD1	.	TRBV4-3	TGCGCCAGCAGCGAACAGGGGGCGAGGGGAGACGAGCAGTACTTC	CASSEQGARGDEQYF
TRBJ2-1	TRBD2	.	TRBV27	TGTGCCAGCAGTTCGATCGCTAGCGGGAGCAATGAGCAGTTCTTC	CASSSIASGSNEQFF
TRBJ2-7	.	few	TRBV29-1	TGCAGCGTTGAGCACCCAGGGAACTCCTACGAGCAGTACTTC	CSVEHPGNSYEQYF
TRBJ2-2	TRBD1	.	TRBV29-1	TGCAGCGTTGACCCGACAGGGAAGGGCGGGGAGCTGTTTTTT	CSVDPTGKGGELFF
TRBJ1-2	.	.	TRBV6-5	TGTGCCAGCAGTCGTGGAGTGCGTAACTATGGCTACACCTTC	CASSRGVRNYGYTF
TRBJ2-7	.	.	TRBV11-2	TGTGCCAGCAGCGGGTGGACAAGCTACGAGCAGTACTTC	CASSGWTSYEQYF
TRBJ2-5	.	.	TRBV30	TGTGCCTGGAGTGTACGAGGGGGTGGGGAGACCCAGTACTTC	CAWSVRGGGETQYF
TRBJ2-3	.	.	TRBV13	TGTGCCAGCAGCGATAACCGGGGAGCTCTGACAGATACGCAGTATTTT	CASSDNRGALTDTQYF
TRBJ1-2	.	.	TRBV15	TGTGCCACCAGCAGAGGAACAGGGCCCTATGGCTACACCTTC	CATSRGTGPYGYTF
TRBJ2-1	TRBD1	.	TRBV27	TGTGCCAGCAGAACTTTACAGGGGTTATCCTACAATGAGCAGTTCTTC	CASRTLQGLSYNEQFF
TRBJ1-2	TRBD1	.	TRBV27	TGTGCCAGCAGTTTCGGACAGGGAACCTATGGCTACACCTTC	CASSFGQGTYGYTF
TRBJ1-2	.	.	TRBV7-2	TGTGCCAGCAGCTTAGCCCGGCGGTCCACCTATGGCTACACCTTC	CASSLARRSTYGYTF
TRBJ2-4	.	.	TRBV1	TGCACCAGCAGGGGAGAGTCGGCGCCGGCCAAAAACATTCAGTACTTC	CTSRGESAPAKNIQYF
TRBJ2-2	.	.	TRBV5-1	TGCGCCAGCAGCTTAGCGACCGGGGAGCTGTTTTTT	CASSLATGELFF
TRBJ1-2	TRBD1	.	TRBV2	TGTGCCAGCAGTAGACAGGGGAACTATGGCTACACCTTC	CASSRQGNYGYTF
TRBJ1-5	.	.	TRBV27	TGTGCCAGCAGCCGTTCAGTGGAGGGGCCCCAGCATTTT	CASSRSVEGPQHF
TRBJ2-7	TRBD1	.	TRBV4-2	TGTGCCAGCAGCCACCAACAGGGGGCTCGGGGTTACTACGAGCAGTACTTC	CASSHQQGARGYYEQYF
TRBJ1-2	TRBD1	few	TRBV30	TGTGCCTGGAGTACCCCAGGTGGGACAGGTCCCTATGGCTACACCTTC	CAWSTPGGTGPYGYTF
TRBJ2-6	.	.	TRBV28	TGTGCCAGCGGAGGGGCAGCGGCCAACGTCCTGACTTTC	CASGGAAANVLTF
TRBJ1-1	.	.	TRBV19	TGTGCCAGTAGTATAACAGGGAAGGACACTGAAGCTTTCTTT	CASSITGKDTEAFF
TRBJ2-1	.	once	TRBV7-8	TGTGCCAGCAGCACGGACAGCTCCTACAATGAGCAGTTCTTC	CASSTDSSYNEQFF
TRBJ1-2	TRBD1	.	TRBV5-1	TGCGCCAGCAGCTTGGAGGGACAGAACTATGGCTACACCTTC	CASSLEGQNYGYTF
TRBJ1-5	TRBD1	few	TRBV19	TGTGCCAGTAGTGCCCGGGACAGTCGTCAGCCCCAGCATTTT	CASSARDSRQPQHF
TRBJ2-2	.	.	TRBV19	TGTGCCAGTAGTATAGAACAGGCGAACACCGGGGAGCTGTTTTTT	CASSIEQANTGELFF
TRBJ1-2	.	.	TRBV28	TGTGCCAGCAGTTTAAGGGGGGGAGCTAACTATGGCTACACCTTC	CASSLRGGANYGYTF
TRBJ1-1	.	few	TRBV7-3	TGTGCCAGCAGCTTAGAGGGGCCCGGGGGGACTGAAGCTTTCTTT	CASSLEGPGGTEAFF
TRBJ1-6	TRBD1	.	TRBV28	TGTGCCAGCAGTCTGGGGACAGGATCTTCACCCCTCCACTTT	CASSLGTGSSPLHF